This TCR beta chain was obtained from a study of blood T cell repertoires in COVID-19 (dated by TCRdb to about 2020). For the study in its entirety: Samples covering the acute and convalescent phases of COVID-19 were provided by collaborators in the United States, Italy and Spain. The samples were drawn from two sources: the first 160 participants of the ongoing ImmuneRACE study, and fewer than 1,500 subjects contributed by 6 global collaborators. The prospective study material was composed of cDNA or gDNA derived from T cells, B-cell-depleted T cells, or PBMCs. Where available, HLA class I and class II types were taken from metadata supplied by the sample provider and were not determined by assay-based typing. Deeply sampled blood TCRbeta repertoires from subjects exposed to, actively infected with, or recovered from COVID-19 were included in the dataset. Sample metadata almost always included a de-identified subject ID, COVID-19 status, age in years and sex. A freely available public database, intended as a resource for researchers studying the immune response to SARS-CoV-2, is where the repertoires were released. Overall study results and their limits: Clinical and demographic metadata were provided uncurated, with the amount varying by source and participant.

In Seattle, one collaborating source enrolled patients while the infection was active and tracked those patients longitudinally over the course of disease. The collaborating institutions used their own protocols to collect whole blood in K2EDTA tubes. For TCRbeta analysis, collaborator samples were shipped as frozen whole blood, as isolated PBMCs, or as DNA extracted from either sample type. TCRbeta CDR3 regions were amplified from genomic DNA by means of the immunoSEQ Assay, a bias-controlled multiplex PCR. The authors' pipeline ran thus. Within the assay, amplification of reference gene primers was used to estimate how many nucleated cells each sample contained. To quantify the absolute abundance of each unique TCRbeta CDR3 rearrangement, sequence reads were collapsed and filtered. For each sample, productive Simpson clonality was calculated by taking the square root of Simpson's diversity index across productive rearrangements. Held by TCRdb, this immuneACCESS table contains in-frame sequences only and omits some clones. Under half of the omission traces to an unresolved V gene where checked; the cause of the rest is unknown. From that table come the V and J calls and clone size; the DNA was used to work out D and trimming. The sample includes over 70,000 clones, with 90% observed a single time. The ten largest clonotypes hold about 6.3% of the sample.

This clone was recorded once. What antigen it recognizes has not been identified. Base qualities are not at hand, and no much larger clone is one base apart. The V end loses 0 bases and the J end loses 5 bases, and a stretch of 11 bases separates them. Reading the germline V gene gives CDR1 SGDLS and CDR2 YYNGEE. CDR3 length: 14 amino acids, cysteine to phenylalanine. The sequence is cut down to CDR3 DNA, 42 bases in frame from base 1. The TCR originated in a man younger than 30 with COVID-19, enrolled during active disease. The sequenced material came from peripheral blood. This sequence uses TRBV9 and TRBJ1-2; 6 matching bases give a weak D call of TRBD1. The CDR3 protein is CASSVADRSYGYTF. The DNA sequence is given as TGTGCCAGCAGCGTAGCAGACAGGTCGTATGGCTACACCTTC. With the portions outside the CDR3 filled from the reference TRBV9 and TRBJ1-2 genes, the complete variable region becomes DSGVTQTPKHLITATGQRVTLRCSPRSGDLSVYWYQQSLDQGLQFLIQYYNGEERAKGNILERFSAQQFPDLHSELNLSSLELGDSALYFCASSVADRSYGYTFGSGTRLTVV.